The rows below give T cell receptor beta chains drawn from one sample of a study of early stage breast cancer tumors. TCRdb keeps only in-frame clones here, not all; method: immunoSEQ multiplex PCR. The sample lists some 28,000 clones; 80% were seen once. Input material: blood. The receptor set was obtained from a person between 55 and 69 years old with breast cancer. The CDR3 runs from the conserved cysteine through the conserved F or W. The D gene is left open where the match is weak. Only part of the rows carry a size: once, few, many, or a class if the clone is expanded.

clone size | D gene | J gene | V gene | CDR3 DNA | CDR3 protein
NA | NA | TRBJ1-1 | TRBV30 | TGTGCCTGGAGGAGCCCCCCGAACACTGAAGCTTTCTTT | CAWRSPPNTEAFF
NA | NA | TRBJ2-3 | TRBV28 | TGTGCCACAGGGGTCCTCACAGATACGCAGTATTTT | CATGVLTDTQYF
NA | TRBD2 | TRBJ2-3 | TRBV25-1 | TGTGCCAGCAGCGCTGGACTAGCAGAACTCACAGATACGCAGTATTTT | CASSAGLAELTDTQYF
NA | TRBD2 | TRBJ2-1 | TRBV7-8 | TGTGCCAGCAGCTTCGTAGCGGGGCCAAATGAGCAGTTCTTC | CASSFVAGPNEQFF
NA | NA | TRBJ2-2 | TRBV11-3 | TGTGCCAGTGACGGCCCCTTGCGCGGGAACACCGGGGAGCTGTTTTTT | CASDGPLRGNTGELFF
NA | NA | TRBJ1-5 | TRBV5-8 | TGTGCCAGCAGCCTGAACAGGGAGAATCAGCCCCAGCATTTT | CASSLNRENQPQHF
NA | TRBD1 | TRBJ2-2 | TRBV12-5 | TGTGCTAGTGGGACAGGGGCCTACACCGGGGAGCTGTTTTTT | CASGTGAYTGELFF
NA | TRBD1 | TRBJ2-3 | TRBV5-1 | TGCGCCAGCAGCTTCGGACAGGGCACAGATACGCAGTATTTT | CASSFGQGTDTQYF
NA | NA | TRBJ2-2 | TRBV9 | TGTGCCAGCAGCGTAGATATAGCGGTGTACACCGGGGAGCTGTTTTTT | CASSVDIAVYTGELFF
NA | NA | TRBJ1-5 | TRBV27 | TGTGCCAGCAGTTTTGGTGCTGGGTCAGGGGCTATTCAGCCCCAGCATTTT | CASSFGAGSGAIQPQHF
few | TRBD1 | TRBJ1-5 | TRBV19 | TGTGCCAGTAGCCTAAGTATGGGACAGGGAGGCAATCAGCCCCAGCATTTT | CASSLSMGQGGNQPQHF
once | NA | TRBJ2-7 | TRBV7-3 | TGTGCCAGCACCCCAGGGGGGACTCGACCTGACTACGAGCAGTACTTC | CASTPGGTRPDYEQYF
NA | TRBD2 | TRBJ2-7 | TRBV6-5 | TGTGCCAGCACCTCGGGGGGGGCCTATTACGAGCAGTACTTC | CASTSGGAYYEQYF